This TCR beta chain came from a study of OX40 agonist ivuxolimab in advanced cancers. About the research overall: The group had a mean age of about 60 years, ranged from 23 to 79, and was around 82% male.

Worth noting for this clone: What it recognizes is unknown.

The CDR3 loop spans 16 amino acids. V lost 0 bases and J lost 5, with 14 bases in between. CDR1 and CDR2 from the germline V gene are LGHNA and YNFKEQ. The assay was immunoSEQ multiplex PCR, and TCRdb's table has in-frame clones only and misses some. This sample has approximately 60,000 clones, with approximately 80% found just once. Findings of the study overall: CD4+ and CD8+ blood T cells expanded clonally by week 6 at 0.1 to 3.0 mg/kg.

The V gene is TRBV4-2, the J gene TRBJ1-5, with unresolved D. The clonotype was recovered from an adult with an advanced solid tumor such as melanoma, head and neck, liver or kidney cancer. The specimen was CD4+ or CD8+ T cells sorted from blood, collected in a trial of the OX40 agonist ivuxolimab. The CDR3 bases are TGTGCCAGCAGCCAAGATATCGCCAGTGCAGATCAGCCCCAGCATTTT. As protein: CASSQDIASADQPQHF.